This T cell receptor beta chain emerged from a study of OX40 agonist ivuxolimab in advanced cancers. Study information: Intravenous ivuxolimab was administered to patients every 2 weeks at 0.01 to 10 mg/kg.

Worth noting for this clone: Antigen unknown.

J gave up 12 bases and V 6 bases, and 12 bases lay outside the gene matches. From germline, CDR1 is MDHEN and CDR2 SYDVKM. The CDR3 has 13 residues. Findings of the study overall: At 0.1 to 3.0 mg/kg, CD4+ and CD8+ blood T cells expanded clonally by week 6.

Profiled with immunoSEQ multiplex PCR; TCRdb holds only in-frame clones, not every one. Here the sample spans 100,000 or so clones, about 96% being singletons. Material: CD4+ or CD8+ T cells sorted from blood, obtained in a trial of the OX40 agonist ivuxolimab. The V call is TRBV28, the J call TRBJ1-2, with TRBD1 identical over 8 bases. The TCR comes from an adult with an advanced solid tumor such as melanoma, head and neck, liver or kidney cancer. The CDR3 sequence: CASSLGTGGMDTF. The CDR3 coding sequence is TGTGCCAGCAGCCTCGGGACAGGAGGCATGGACACCTTC.